A single sample is the source of the 17 T cell receptor beta chains below, sequenced in a study of blood T cells in healthy people across ages. A second PCR of 7 to 11 cycles used a sample-barcoded 5' primer and a J-beta primer mix. TCRdb analysed the 5' RACE reads with MiXCR anew, one entry per CDR3 protein. The sample records roughly 1.6 million distinct CDR3 sequences, roughly a third being singletons. The source material was blood. The receptors stem from a woman aged 25 to 39 in good health.

This clonotype has just a few counts. The chain employs TRBV11-1 and TRBJ1-2, with D unclear. The V gene lost 5 bases and the J gene lost 6 bases, with 13 bases spanning the gap. This CDR3 is 13 amino acids long. Germline CDR1 reads SGHAT; CDR2 reads FQDESV (reference sequence). DNA for the CDR3: TGTGCCAGCAGCCCCAATCTGGGTGATGGCTACACCTTC. This translates into CASSPNLGDGYTF.

V usage is TRBV6-5 and J usage is TRBJ1-4; 8 bases line up with TRBD1. J lost 8 bases, V lost 7 bases, and 12 bases had no gene match. The germline CDR1 and CDR2 sequences are MNHEY and SVGAGI. The CDR3 runs to 15 residues. The CDR3 DNA reads TGTGCCAGCACTATGACAGGGGCTCTAGGGGAAAAACTGTTTTTT. This codes for CASTMTGALGEKLFF.

This clonotype was counted a few times. This chain uses TRBV25-1 with TRBJ2-3, with D perhaps TRBD1 (5 bases). Germline CDR1 and CDR2: MGHDK and SYGVNS. Trimming left V 3 bases short and J 2 bases short, with 9 bases between. The CDR3 has 14 residues. The CDR3 region is CASSDDGHTDTQYF. The CDR3 DNA is TGTGCCAGCAGTGATGACGGACACACAGATACGCAGTATTTT.

This clonotype was seen a handful of times. This chain connects TRBV28 to TRBJ1-2; possible D gene TRBD1, 5 bases. Germline-derived CDR1 and CDR2 are MDHEN and SYDVKM. This CDR3 spans 14 amino acids. V was trimmed by 3 bases and J by 4 bases, leaving 12 bases between them. The CDR3 DNA reads as TGTGCCAGCAGTTTTCGGGACGGGGGCTATGGCTACACCTTC. It is translated as CASSFRDGGYGYTF.

Comments on this clonotype: Without the conserved terminal phenylalanine or tryptophan, this CDR3 likely stems from a read error. The chain recombines TRBV7-9 with TRBJ2-1, with D tentatively TRBD2 (7 bases). The germline gives CDR1 SEHNR, CDR2 FQNEAQ (reference sequence). Trimming left V 5 bases short and J 4 bases short, with 15 bases between. This CDR3 has 15 amino acids. CDR3 loop: CASSPKGGEYNEQFL. The DNA of the CDR3 is TGTGCCAGCAGCCCTAAAGGGGGGGAGTACAATGAGCAGTTCTTA.

A few counts support this clonotype. V is TRBV6-2 or TRBV6-3 and J is TRBJ2-7; 7 bases are a match to TRBD2. This CDR3 contains 12 residues. The V gene end was trimmed by 7 bases and the J gene end by 5 bases; junction bases not matched to a gene: 5. CDR1 and CDR2 (germline): MNHEY, SVGEGT. In DNA form, the CDR3 reads TGTGCCAGCAAGCAGGGAGGGCACGAGCAGTACTTC. Protein sequence: CASKQGGHEQYF.

This clonotype came up a few times. The J gene is TRBJ1-2, the V gene TRBV28, with D perhaps TRBD1 (5 bases). This CDR3 region has 13 residues. Germline V gives CDR1 MDHEN, CDR2 SYDVKM. The V and J ends lost 5 bases and 4 bases respectively, with 11 bases between them. The chain's CDR3 is CASSVRQSYGYTF. CDR3 sequence (DNA): TGTGCCAGCAGTGTAAGACAGAGCTATGGCTACACCTTC.

The chain combines TRBV29-1 with TRBJ2-5, with 8 bases aligning to TRBD2. Germline CDR1 reads SQVTM; CDR2 reads ANQGSEA. The CDR3 is 14 amino acids. J was trimmed by 11 bases and V by 5 bases; bases with no gene match: 16. The CDR3 DNA follows: TGCAGCGTTCATGGAGCGGGAGATTATAATGAGCAGTACTTC. This encodes CSVHGAGDYNEQYF.

This clonotype was detected only a few times. The chain is built from TRBV3-1 and TRBJ2-5; D gene uncertain. Per germline, CDR1 LGHDT and CDR2 YNNKEL (reference sequence). This CDR3 comprises 13 residues. V was cut by 1 base and J by 5 bases, with 8 bases left in between. For the CDR3, the DNA is TGTGCCAGCAGCCAAGGACCTCCGGAGACCCAGTACTTC. Protein product: CASSQGPPETQYF.

This rearrangement joins TRBV20-1 to TRBJ2-7; possible D gene TRBD1, 6 bases. The CDR3 totals 15 residues. Between the trimmed V and J ends, which lost 7 bases and 1 base, there was a span of 20 bases. Germline V gene data show CDR1 as DFQATT and CDR2 as SNEGSKA (reference sequence). This CDR3 is CSVRGSGTRSYEQYF. CDR3 nucleotides: TGCAGTGTCAGAGGCTCCGGGACAAGATCCTACGAGCAGTACTTC.

This sequence joins TRBV2 and TRBJ2-7, with D perhaps matching TRBD1 (5 bases). Germline V CDR1 and CDR2: SNHLY, FYNNEI. CDR3 length: 16 amino acids. V lost 3 bases, J lost 0 bases, and 15 bases lay in between. The CDR3 loop reads CASSDPTRVDSYEQYF. The CDR3 DNA is TGTGCCAGCAGTGACCCCACCAGGGTGGACTCCTACGAGCAGTACTTC.

This clonotype was detected only once. At one boundary the junction diverges from the germline segment, which might be a read error. The V gene is TRBV10-2, the J gene TRBJ2-1; either TRBD1 or TRBD2 may fit D (5 bases each). The germline V gene encodes CDR1 WSHSY and CDR2 SAAADI. The CDR3 runs to 14 residues. The CDR3 DNA reads as TGCGCCAGCAATGAGGGGCGGAACTACAATGAGCAGTTCTTC. Its translation is CASNEGRNYNEQFF.

This clonotype was observed a handful of times. J is TRBJ2-1 and V is TRBV6-2 or TRBV6-3, with TRBD1 identical over 8 bases. The germline V gene encodes CDR1 MNHEY and CDR2 SVGEGT. This CDR3 has 16 amino acids. J gave up 3 bases and V 0 bases, and 4 bases lay outside the gene matches. Here the CDR3 DNA reads TGTGCCAGCAGTTACTCCACAGGGGGGATCTACAATGAGCAGTTCTTC. This translates into CASSYSTGGIYNEQFF.

The J gene is TRBJ1-2, the V gene TRBV5-5; D call uncertain. V lost 0 bases, J lost 4 bases, and 13 bases lay in between. Germline CDR1 and CDR2: SGHKS and YYEKEE (reference sequence). The CDR3 runs 15 residues. CDR3 sequence: CASSLGGPVGYGYTF. The CDR3 DNA reads TGTGCCAGCAGCTTGGGAGGCCCGGTGGGCTATGGCTACACCTTC.

The gene calls are TRBV6-1 and TRBJ2-5; no clear D. Germline V gives CDR1 MNHNS, CDR2 SASEGT. The CDR3 covers 15 residues. The V and J ends lost 7 bases and 1 base respectively, with 16 bases between them. CDR3 sequence reads: CASTKGGEGQETQYF. CDR3 sequence (DNA): TGTGCCAGCACTAAGGGTGGGGAAGGCCAAGAGACCCAGTACTTC.

This clonotype showed up just once. An end of the junction differs from the germline gene, which may be a read error. The chain employs TRBV5-1 and TRBJ2-3, with 9 bases aligning to TRBD1. CDR3 length: 16 residues. CDR1 is SGHRS and CDR2 is YFSETQ in the germline V gene. The CDR3 region is CACSYPGTGSTDTQYF. The CDR3 DNA follows: TGCGCCTGCAGCTATCCCGGGACAGGGAGCACAGATACGCAGTATTTT.

This clonotype was seen repeatedly, ten times or more. The chain carries TRBV10-3 and TRBJ2-7; D is possibly TRBD2 (6 bases). Germline V gene sequence: CDR1 ENHRY, CDR2 SYGVKD. The CDR3 is made up of 15 amino acids. V was trimmed by 3 bases and J by 5 bases, leaving 17 bases between them. The CDR3 sequence is CAISDPTVRGDEQYF. The CDR3 DNA follows: TGTGCCATCAGTGACCCTACCGTGCGGGGAGACGAGCAGTACTTC.